This T cell receptor beta chain was captured by sequencing in a study of shared clonotypes between healthy human individuals. The CDR3 is made up of 14 amino acids. CDR1 SGHNT and CDR2 YYREEE come from the germline V gene (reference sequence). The V gene lost 5 bases and the J gene lost 1 base, with 12 bases spanning the gap. This clone was observed a few times. In the study's own analysis: ImmunoSEQ sequences covered only the junction and lacked quality scores; filtering therefore differed. The protocol was immunoSEQ multiplex PCR, while the TCRdb copy is restricted to in-frame clones and leaves out a portion. That table furnishes V, J and clone size, whereas the DNA furnished D and trimming. The table records about 480,000 clones, 70% to 80% of them present only once.

Sequenced sample: PBMCs. The V and J genes are TRBV5-4 and TRBJ1-1, with D uncertain. The TCR was taken from a woman aged 40 to 50 in good health. Some clones in this sample may be carry-over from other donors' samples. CDR3 sequence reads: CASRSSGQNTEAFF. The CDR3 DNA sequence: TGTGCCAGCAGGTCCTCTGGCCAGAACACTGAAGCTTTCTTT.